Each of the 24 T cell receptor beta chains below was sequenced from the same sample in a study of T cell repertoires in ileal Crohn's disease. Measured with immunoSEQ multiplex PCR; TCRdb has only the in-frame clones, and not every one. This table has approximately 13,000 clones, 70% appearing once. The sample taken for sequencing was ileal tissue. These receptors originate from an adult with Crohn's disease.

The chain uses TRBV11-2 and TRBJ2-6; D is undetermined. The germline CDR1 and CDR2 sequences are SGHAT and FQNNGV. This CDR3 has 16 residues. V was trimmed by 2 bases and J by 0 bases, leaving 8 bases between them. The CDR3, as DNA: TGTGCCAGCAGCTTAAGCGCCGGCTCTGGGGCCAACGTCCTGACTTTC. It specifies CASSLSAGSGANVLTF.

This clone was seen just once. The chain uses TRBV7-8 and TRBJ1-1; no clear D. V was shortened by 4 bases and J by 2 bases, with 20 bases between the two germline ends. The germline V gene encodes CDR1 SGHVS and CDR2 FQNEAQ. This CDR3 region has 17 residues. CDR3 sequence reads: CASSSIVAKRANTEAFF. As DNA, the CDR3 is TGTGCCAGCAGCTCAATAGTAGCCAAAAGGGCCAACACTGAAGCTTTCTTT.

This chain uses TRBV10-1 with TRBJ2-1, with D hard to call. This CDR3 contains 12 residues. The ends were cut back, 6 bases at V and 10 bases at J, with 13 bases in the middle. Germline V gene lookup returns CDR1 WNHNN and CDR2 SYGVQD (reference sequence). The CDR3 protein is CASSHDLGEQFF. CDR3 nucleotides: TGCGCCAGCAGCCACGATCTAGGGGAGCAGTTCTTC.

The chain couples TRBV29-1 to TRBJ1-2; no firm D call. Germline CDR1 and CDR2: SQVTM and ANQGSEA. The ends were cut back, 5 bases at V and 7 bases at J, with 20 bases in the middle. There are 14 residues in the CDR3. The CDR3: CSVTEGIGFSGYTF. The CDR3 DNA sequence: TGCAGCGTTACGGAAGGGATAGGCTTTAGTGGCTACACCTTC.

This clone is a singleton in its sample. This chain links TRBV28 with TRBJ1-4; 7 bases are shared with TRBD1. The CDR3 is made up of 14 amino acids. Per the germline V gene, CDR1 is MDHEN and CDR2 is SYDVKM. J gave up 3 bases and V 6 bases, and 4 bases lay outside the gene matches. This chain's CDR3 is CASRRDSPNEKLFF. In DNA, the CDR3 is TGTGCCAGCAGACGGGACAGCCCTAATGAAAAACTGTTTTTT.

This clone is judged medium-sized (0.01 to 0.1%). CDR3 residues: CASSPGTGHLGYTF. The CDR3 region has the DNA TGTGCCAGCAGCCCAGGGACGGGGCATCTTGGCTACACCTTC. This rearrangement joins TRBV7-3 to TRBJ1-2; D possibly corresponds to TRBD1 (5 bases). The CDR3 is 14 amino acids. The V gene's germline CDR1 is SGHTA and CDR2 FQGTGA. V gave up 5 bases and J gave up 7 bases, with 17 bases separating them. Full variable domain (outside the CDR3, taken from reference TRBV7-3 and TRBJ1-2): GAGVSQTPSNKVTEKGKYVELRCDPISGHTALYWYRQSLGQGPEFLIYFQGTGAADDSGLPNDRFFAVRPEGSVSTLKIQRTERGDSAVYLCASSPGTGHLGYTFGSGTRLTVV.

CDR3 region: CASSVLGTATDTQYF. The CDR3 coding sequence is TGTGCCAGCAGTGTATTGGGGACAGCCACAGATACGCAGTATTTT. The chain has TRBV6-1 and TRBJ2-3, with TRBD1 identical over 7 bases. V lost 4 bases and J lost 2; bases outside the gene matches: 6. Per the germline V gene, CDR1 is MNHNS and CDR2 is SASEGT. This CDR3 comprises 15 residues.

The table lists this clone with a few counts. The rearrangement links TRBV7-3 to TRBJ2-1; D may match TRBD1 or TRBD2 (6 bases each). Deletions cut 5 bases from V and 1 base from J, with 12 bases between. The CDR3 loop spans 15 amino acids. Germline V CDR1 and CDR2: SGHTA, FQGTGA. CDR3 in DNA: TGTGCCAGCAGCCTTAGGGGGGTGTCCTACAATGAGCAGTTCTTC. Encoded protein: CASSLRGVSYNEQFF.

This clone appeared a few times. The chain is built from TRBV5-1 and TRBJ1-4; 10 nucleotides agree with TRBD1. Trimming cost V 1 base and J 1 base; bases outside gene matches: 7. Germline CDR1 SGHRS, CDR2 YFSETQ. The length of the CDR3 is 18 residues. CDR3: CASSLTGQGRGTNEKLFF. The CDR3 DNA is TGCGCCAGCAGCTTGACGGGACAGGGGAGGGGAACTAATGAAAAACTGTTTTTT.

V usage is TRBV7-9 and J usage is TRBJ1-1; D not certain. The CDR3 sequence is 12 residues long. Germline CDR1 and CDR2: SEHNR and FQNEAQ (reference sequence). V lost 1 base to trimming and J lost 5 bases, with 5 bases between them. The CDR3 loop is CASSLERTEAFF. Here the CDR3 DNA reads TGTGCCAGCAGCTTAGAGCGTACTGAAGCTTTCTTT.

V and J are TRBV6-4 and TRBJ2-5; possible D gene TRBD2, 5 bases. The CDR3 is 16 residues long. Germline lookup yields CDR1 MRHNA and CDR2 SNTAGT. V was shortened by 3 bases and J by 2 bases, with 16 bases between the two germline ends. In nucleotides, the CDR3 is TGTGCCAGCAGTGATAAGTCATCACGGGGACAAGAGACCCAGTACTTC. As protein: CASSDKSSRGQETQYF.

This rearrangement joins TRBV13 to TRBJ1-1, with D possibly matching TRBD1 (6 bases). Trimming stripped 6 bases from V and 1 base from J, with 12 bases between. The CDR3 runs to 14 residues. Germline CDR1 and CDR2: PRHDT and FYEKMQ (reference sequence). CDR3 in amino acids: CASSRRGANTEAFF. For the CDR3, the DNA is TGTGCCAGCAGTCGCCGGGGGGCGAACACTGAAGCTTTCTTT.

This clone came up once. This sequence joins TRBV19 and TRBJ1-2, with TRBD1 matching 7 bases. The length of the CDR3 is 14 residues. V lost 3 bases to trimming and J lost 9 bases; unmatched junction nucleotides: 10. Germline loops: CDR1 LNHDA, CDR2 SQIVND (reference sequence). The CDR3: CASSMPGTESRYTF. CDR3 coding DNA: TGTGCCAGTAGTATGCCCGGGACAGAGAGTCGCTACACCTTC. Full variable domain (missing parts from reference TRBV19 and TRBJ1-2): DGGITQSPKYLFRKEGQNVTLSCEQNLNHDAMYWYRQDPGQGLRLIYYSQIVNDFQKGDIAEGYSVSREKKESFPLTVTSAQKNPTAFYLCASSMPGTESRYTFGSGTRLTVV.

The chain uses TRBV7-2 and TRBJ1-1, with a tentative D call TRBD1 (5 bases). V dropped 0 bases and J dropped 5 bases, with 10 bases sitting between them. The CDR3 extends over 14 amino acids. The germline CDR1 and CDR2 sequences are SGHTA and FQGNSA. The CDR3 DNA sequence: TGTGCCAGCAGCTTAGCTCGGGGGGTGACTGAAGCTTTCTTT. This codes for CASSLARGVTEAFF.

The CDR3, as DNA: TGTGCCAGCAGTCCCCAACCCTACGAGCAGTACTTC. This sequence encodes CASSPQPYEQYF. The genes are TRBV6-1 and TRBJ2-7, with D uncertain. The CDR3 extends over 12 amino acids. Germline CDR1 reads MNHNS; CDR2 reads SASEGT. V shed 5 bases and J shed 2 bases, with 7 bases lying between them.

In DNA form, the CDR3 reads TGTGCCAGCAGCTTTTCGACGGATAATTCACCCCTCCACTTT. The encoded protein is CASSFSTDNSPLHF. The chain joins TRBV11-2 to TRBJ1-6; D uncertain. CDR1 SGHAT and CDR2 FQNNGV come from the germline V gene. The CDR3 extends over 14 amino acids. The ends were cut back, 3 bases at V and 5 bases at J, with 8 bases in the middle.

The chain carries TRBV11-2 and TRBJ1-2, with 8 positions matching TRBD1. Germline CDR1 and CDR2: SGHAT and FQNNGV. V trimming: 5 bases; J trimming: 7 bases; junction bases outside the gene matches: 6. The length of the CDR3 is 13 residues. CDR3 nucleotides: TGTGCCAGCAGCCCGGACAGGGTACGTGGCTACACCTTC. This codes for CASSPDRVRGYTF.

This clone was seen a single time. CDR3 protein: CASSATGWREKLFF. Written as DNA, the CDR3 is TGTGCCAGCAGCGCTACAGGGTGGCGCGAAAAACTGTTTTTT. This chain links TRBV7-6 with TRBJ1-4, with a possible D match to TRBD1 (6 bases). Between the trimmed V and J ends, which lost 5 bases and 8 bases, there was a span of 15 bases. Germline V lookup: CDR1 SGHVS, CDR2 FNYEAQ. The CDR3 runs 14 residues. The entire variable domain, with the rest obtained from reference TRBV7-6 and TRBJ1-4, is as follows: GAGVSQSPRYKVTKRGQDVALRCDPISGHVSLYWYRQALGQGPEFLTYFNYEAQQDKSGLPNDRFSAERPEGSISTLTIQRTEQRDSAMYRCASSATGWREKLFFGSGTQLSVL.

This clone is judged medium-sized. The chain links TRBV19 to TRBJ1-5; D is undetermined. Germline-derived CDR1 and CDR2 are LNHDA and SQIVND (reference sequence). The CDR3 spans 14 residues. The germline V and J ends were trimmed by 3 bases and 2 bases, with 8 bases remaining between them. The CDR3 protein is CASSIMTGNQPQHF. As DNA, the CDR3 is TGTGCCAGTAGTATTATGACCGGCAATCAGCCCCAGCATTTT.

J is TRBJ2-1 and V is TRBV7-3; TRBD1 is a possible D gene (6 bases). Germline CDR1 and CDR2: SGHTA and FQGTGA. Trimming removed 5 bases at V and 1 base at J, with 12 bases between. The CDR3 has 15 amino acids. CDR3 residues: CASSETGKSYNEQFF. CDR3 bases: TGTGCCAGCAGCGAAACAGGGAAGTCCTACAATGAGCAGTTCTTC.

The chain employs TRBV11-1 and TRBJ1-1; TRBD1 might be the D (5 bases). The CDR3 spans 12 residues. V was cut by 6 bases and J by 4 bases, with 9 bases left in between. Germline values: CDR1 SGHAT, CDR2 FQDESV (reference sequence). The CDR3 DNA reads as TGTGCCAGCAGGCTTGGGGGCACTGAAGCTTTCTTT. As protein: CASRLGGTEAFF.

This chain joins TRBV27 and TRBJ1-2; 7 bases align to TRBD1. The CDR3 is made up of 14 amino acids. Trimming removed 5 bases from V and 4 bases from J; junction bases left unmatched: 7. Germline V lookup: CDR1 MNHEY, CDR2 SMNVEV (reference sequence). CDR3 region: CASSRRGTVYGYTF. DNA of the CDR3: TGTGCCAGCAGTCGCCGGGGGACAGTCTATGGCTACACCTTC.

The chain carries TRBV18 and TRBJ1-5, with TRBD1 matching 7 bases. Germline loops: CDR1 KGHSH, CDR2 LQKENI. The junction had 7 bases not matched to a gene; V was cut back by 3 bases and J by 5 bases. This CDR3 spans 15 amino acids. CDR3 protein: CASSPPGQSYQPQHF. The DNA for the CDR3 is TGTGCCAGCTCACCCCCGGGACAGTCGTATCAGCCCCAGCATTTT. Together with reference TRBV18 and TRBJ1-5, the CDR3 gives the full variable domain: NAGVMQNPRHLVRRRGQEARLRCSPMKGHSHVYWYRQLPEEGLKFMVYLQKENIIDESGMPKERFSAEFPKEGPSILRIQQVVRGDSAAYFCASSPPGQSYQPQHFGDGTRLSIL.

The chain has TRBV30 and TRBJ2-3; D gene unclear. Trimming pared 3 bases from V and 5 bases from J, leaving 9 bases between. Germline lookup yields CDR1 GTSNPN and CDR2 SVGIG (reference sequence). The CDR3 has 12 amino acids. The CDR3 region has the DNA TGTGCCTGGAGCGAGGCTGGAGATACGCAGTATTTT. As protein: CAWSEAGDTQYF.